This TCR beta chain is drawn from a study of blood T cells in healthy people across ages. A J-beta primer mix and a sample-barcoded 5' primer were used in a second PCR of roughly 6 to 11 cycles. MiXCR, run by TCRdb on the 5' RACE reads, gives a single entry per CDR3 protein. The table has 1,800,000 or so distinct CDR3 sequences, 39% seen once. Turning to this clonotype: This is likely a read error, given that the CDR3 carries no conserved phenylalanine or tryptophan at its end.

Per-sample yields of isolated PBMCs were at least 6 million. The receptor comes from a human donor in good health. The sequencing input was blood.

Here the CDR3 reads CASSYRVGANVLTV. CDR3 nucleotides: TGTGCCAGCAGTTACAGGGTTGGGGCCAACGTCCTGACTGTC. This chain connects TRBV6-5 to TRBJ2-6, with D unresolved. Per the germline V gene, CDR1 is MNHEY and CDR2 is SVGAGI. The CDR3 is 14 residues long. V shed 2 bases and J shed 3 bases, with 5 bases lying between them.